This T cell receptor beta chain was profiled in a study of cytomegalovirus exposure and HLA in healthy donors. The assay was immunoSEQ multiplex PCR, and TCRdb's table has in-frame clones only and misses some. The sample records under 65,000 clones, roughly 94% being singletons. Sequences were obtained from PBMCs. This receptor was taken from a young woman in good health and CMV-seropositive.

This CDR3 reads CASMGEGFSSEQFF. The CDR3 DNA reads as TGTGCCAGCATGGGGGAGGGTTTTTCTTCTGAGCAGTTCTTC. The chain recombines TRBV28 with TRBJ2-1; 7 bases line up with TRBD2. This CDR3 has 14 residues. Germline V gene lookup returns CDR1 MDHEN and CDR2 SYDVKM. V lost 7 bases to trimming and J lost 9 bases; unmatched junction nucleotides: 12. The whole variable domain, filled in from reference TRBV28 and TRBJ2-1, reads DVKVTQSSRYLVKRTGEKVFLECVQDMDHENMFWYRQDPGLGLRLIYFSYDVKMKEKGDIPEGYSVSREKKERFSLILESASTNQTSMYLCASMGEGFSSEQFFGPGTRLTVL.